The 17 T cell receptor beta chains listed next were all sequenced from one sample in a study of blood T cell repertoires in COVID-19. Sequencing used immunoSEQ multiplex PCR; TCRdb keeps in-frame clones, though not all of them. The data contain tens of thousands of clones, about nine tenths of them singletons. Material for sequencing was peripheral blood. The receptors here all came from a woman aged 45-59 years with acute or convalescent COVID-19.

This rearrangement joins TRBV5-4 to TRBJ2-7; D call uncertain. Germline V lookup: CDR1 SGHNT, CDR2 YYREEE (reference sequence). This CDR3 has 14 amino acids. V was trimmed by 4 bases and J by 0 bases, leaving 11 bases between them. The DNA for the CDR3 is TGTGCCAGCAGCCCCTACGGTACCTCCTACGAGCAGTACTTC. Amino acids: CASSPYGTSYEQYF.

The chain links TRBV15 to TRBJ1-1, with 7 positions matching TRBD1. This CDR3 has 15 residues. V lost 4 bases to trimming and J lost 0 bases; unmatched junction nucleotides: 5. CDR1 is LNHNV, CDR2 YYDKDF, per germline (reference sequence). DNA for the CDR3: TGTGCCACCAGCACTTTGACAGGGATGAACACTGAAGCTTTCTTT. It codes for CATSTLTGMNTEAFF. Looking up the rest from reference TRBV15 and TRBJ1-1 gives the full variable domain: DAMVIQNPRYQVTQFGKPVTLSCSQTLNHNVMYWYQQKSSQAPKLLFHYYDKDFNNEADTPDNFQSRRPNTSFCFLDIRSPGLGDTAMYLCATSTLTGMNTEAFFGQGTRLTVV.

This rearrangement joins TRBV23-1 to TRBJ2-5, with a possible D match to TRBD2 (5 bases). Being an ORF, TRBV23-1 has a function that is uncertain. Trimming took off 11 bases at V and 7 bases at J, with 14 bases between the two ends. The CDR3 is 11 residues long. The CDR3, as DNA: TGCGCCGCGAGGGCAGAGGGGACCCAGTACTTC. Translation: CAARAEGTQYF.

The chain carries TRBV5-4 and TRBJ1-4, with 7 bases lining up with TRBD1. The CDR3 length is 15 residues. Trimming at V came to 3 bases and at J to 4 bases, leaving 6 bases not matched to a gene. From germline, CDR1 is SGHNT and CDR2 YYREEE (reference sequence). The CDR3 DNA reads as TGTGCCAGCAGCTCCCCGGGACAGAGTAATGAAAAACTGTTTTTT. Translating it yields CASSSPGQSNEKLFF.

The rearrangement links TRBV4-3 to TRBJ2-7, with 13 bases identical to TRBD2. There are 16 residues in the CDR3. V gave up 2 bases and J gave up 7 bases; unmatched junction bases: 8. Per the germline V gene, CDR1 is LGHNA and CDR2 is YSLEER. The CDR3 coding sequence is TGCGCCAGCAGCCAAACCGGGGGACTAGCGGGGTCGGAGCAGTACTTC. Its translation is CASSQTGGLAGSEQYF.

This clone was counted between two and nine times. V and J are TRBV7-2 and TRBJ2-1; weak D call: TRBD1 (6 bases). Germline assignment: CDR1 SGHTA and CDR2 FQGNSA. The CDR3 consists of 13 residues. The V and J ends lost 7 bases and 3 bases respectively, with 10 bases between them. CDR3 amino acids: CASKGTNYNEQFF. In nucleotides, the CDR3 is TGTGCCAGCAAGGGGACAAACTACAATGAGCAGTTCTTC.

This clone was counted a single time. The chain links TRBV5-1 to TRBJ1-2; D gene ambiguous. There are 15 residues in the CDR3. Germline values: CDR1 SGHRS, CDR2 YFSETQ. V gave up 2 bases and J gave up 3 bases, with 14 bases separating them. The DNA of the CDR3 is TGCGCCAGCAGCTTAGACGGGAGTGGGGACTATGGCTACACCTTC. Its protein is CASSLDGSGDYGYTF.

The CDR3 nucleotides read TGTGCCAGCAGTCCCCCAGGGGTAGCCCAGCATTTT. Protein product: CASSPPGVAQHF. The rearrangement links TRBV12-3 or TRBV12-4 to TRBJ1-5, with D perhaps matching TRBD1 (6 bases). This CDR3 region has 12 residues. Trimming took 5 bases from V and 11 from J, leaving 13 bases between them.

This clone has a handful of counts. The chain joins TRBV5-1 to TRBJ2-2; 9 bases fit TRBD2. The CDR3 runs to 14 residues. Germline V gene lookup returns CDR1 SGHRS and CDR2 YFSETQ. The V segment lost 4 bases and the J segment 5 bases; nucleotides outside the gene matches: 3. The CDR3 sequence: CASSLAGRTGELFF. In DNA, the CDR3 is TGCGCCAGCAGCCTAGCGGGGCGGACCGGGGAGCTGTTTTTT.

This clone was observed a handful of times. The chain combines TRBV18 with TRBJ1-1; D may be TRBD1 (6 bases). CDR3 length: 15 amino acids. Trimming took 0 bases from V and 1 from J, leaving 9 bases between them. Germline loops: CDR1 KGHSH, CDR2 LQKENI. The CDR3 DNA follows: TGTGCCAGCTCACCACCGAAAGGGGGGAACACTGAAGCTTTCTTT. This encodes CASSPPKGGNTEAFF.

V gene TRBV19 combines with J gene TRBJ2-2, with a possible D match to TRBD1 (5 bases). Trimming removed 6 bases at V and 8 bases at J, with 16 bases between. The CDR3 sequence is 14 residues long. The germline V gene has CDR1 LNHDA and CDR2 SQIVND (reference sequence). CDR3 nucleotides: TGTGCCAGTAGGGCCGGGCATGGGGCTGGGGAGCTGTTTTTT. Protein product: CASRAGHGAGELFF.

The chain uses TRBV7-2 and TRBJ2-7; the match to TRBD2 covers 16 bases. The CDR3 totals 16 residues. V gave up 4 bases and J gave up 9 bases; unmatched junction bases: 9. CDR1 and CDR2 from the germline V gene are SGHTA and FQGNSA. The CDR3 bases are TGTGCCAGCAGCTCCACCAGGGGACTAGCGGGAGGGGTGCAGTACTTC. It specifies CASSSTRGLAGGVQYF.

The gene calls are TRBV7-8 and TRBJ2-5, with TRBD2 identical over 8 bases. V was pared by 5 bases and J by 4 bases, with 12 bases of the junction left unmatched. CDR3 length equals 16 residues. The germline V gene encodes CDR1 SGHVS and CDR2 FQNEAQ. Here the CDR3 reads CASSPLPAGVGETQYF. The CDR3 DNA sequence: TGTGCCAGCAGCCCGTTGCCAGCGGGAGTTGGAGAGACCCAGTACTTC.

V gene TRBV28 combines with J gene TRBJ1-2; D gene uncertain. The V and J ends lost 7 bases and 4 bases respectively, with 16 bases between them. CDR3 size: 14 residues. Looked up from germline, CDR1 is MDHEN and CDR2 is SYDVKM. The CDR3 loop reads CASTPEGLSYGYTF. The CDR3 nucleotides read TGTGCCAGCACCCCTGAGGGCCTCTCCTATGGCTACACCTTC.

The chain combines TRBV5-4 with TRBJ2-5, with 7 bases matching TRBD1. This CDR3 has 13 residues. The ends lost 5 bases at V and 5 bases at J; junction bases unmatched: 6. CDR1 and CDR2 (germline): SGHNT, YYREEE (reference sequence). The DNA for the CDR3 is TGTGCCAGCAGTTACAGGGGTGGGGAGACCCAGTACTTC. This translates into CASSYRGGETQYF.

The V call is TRBV15, the J call TRBJ1-2; D remains unclear. This CDR3 has 14 amino acids. The V end lost 5 bases, the J end lost 2 bases, and 12 bases lay between the germline ends. Germline CDR1 reads LNHNV; CDR2 reads YYDKDF (reference sequence). The CDR3: CATSGRMANYGYTF. The CDR3 DNA sequence: TGTGCCACCAGCGGCCGAATGGCAAACTATGGCTACACCTTC. The full variable domain, its missing parts supplied by reference TRBV15 and TRBJ1-2, is DAMVIQNPRYQVTQFGKPVTLSCSQTLNHNVMYWYQQKSSQAPKLLFHYYDKDFNNEADTPDNFQSRRPNTSFCFLDIRSPGLGDTAMYLCATSGRMANYGYTFGSGTRLTVV.

DNA of the CDR3: TGTGCCAGCTCACCCCAGGAGGACTATGGCTACACCTTC. Amino acid sequence: CASSPQEDYGYTF. The J gene is TRBJ1-2, the V gene TRBV18; D is unclear. Germline V gene data show CDR1 as KGHSH and CDR2 as LQKENI. There are 13 residues in the CDR3. The V gene lost 3 bases and the J gene lost 3 bases, with 8 bases spanning the gap.